The entry that follows covers one T cell receptor (beta chain) sequence. What it binds is not known. Germline values: CDR1 MNHNS, CDR2 SASEGT. V lost 3 bases, J lost 7 bases, and 13 bases lay in between. CDR3 length: 14 residues. This sample is part of a study of cytomegalovirus exposure and HLA in healthy donors. Overall study context: Caucasian-associated ancestry cluster membership applied to just over 80% of approximately 400 genotyped donors.

Points from the study as a whole: Later analysis placed DRB1 highest and HLA-C lowest in TCR association rates, which differed by HLA locus. Common viral pathogens seemed, in a later analysis, to connect with several of the most significant clusters. Later analysis showed most CMV-associated TCR beta chains appearing HLA-restricted.

Primers included in the PCR were 60 Vbeta and 13 Jbeta primers. Clones were sequenced by immunoSEQ multiplex PCR, and TCRdb holds only the in-frame ones, with some missing. The table for this sample gives around 100,000 clones. This sequence was found in a man between 40 and 49 years old in good health and CMV-seropositive. The chain joins TRBV6-1 to TRBJ1-5; D gene unclear. Sequenced sample: PBMCs. CDR3 loop: CASSERAGGQPQHF. The DNA of the CDR3 is TGTGCCAGCAGTGAGAGGGCAGGCGGGCAGCCCCAGCATTTT.